The present TCR beta chain was sequenced within a study of OX40 agonist ivuxolimab in advanced cancers. The sample holds one count of this clone. Clones were read by immunoSEQ multiplex PCR, and TCRdb kept only the in-frame ones, dropping some. The sample contains over 45,000 clones, around 83% of which appear only once. CDR1 and CDR2 from the germline V gene are LNHDA and SQIVND (reference sequence). Trimming cost V 6 bases and J 4 bases, with 21 bases left between them. CDR3 length equals 16 residues. Source: CD4+ or CD8+ T cells sorted from blood, taken in a trial of the OX40 agonist ivuxolimab. This sequence originates from an adult with an advanced solid tumor such as melanoma, head and neck, liver or kidney cancer. The rearrangement uses TRBV19 and TRBJ1-2; D is unresolved. In DNA, the CDR3 is TGTGCCAGTAGCAGCCGAGGCGAACGGGTCGCCTATGGCTACACCTTC. Translating it yields CASSSRGERVAYGYTF.